The 16 T cell receptor beta chains below all came from one sample that was sequenced in a study of CD8 T cells in ankylosing spondylitis. TCRdb called the 5' RACE reads again in MiXCR, with one record for every CDR3 protein. The sample has 350,000 to 450,000 distinct CDR3 sequences, 20% seen once; the top ten hold roughly 14%. The sequenced sample was blood, either unsorted or a sorted T cell fraction (not recorded which). The receptors originated from a male donor with ankylosing spondylitis or in good health (not recorded which).

V usage is TRBV28 and J usage is TRBJ1-2; TRBD1 matches 9 bases. The CDR3 is made up of 19 amino acids. Germline V gene lookup returns CDR1 MDHEN and CDR2 SYDVKM. V gave up 5 bases and J gave up 4 bases; unmatched junction bases: 20. This chain's CDR3 is CASSPGWADRGYQGYGYTF. The DNA of the CDR3 is TGTGCCAGCAGTCCGGGTTGGGCGGACAGGGGATATCAAGGCTATGGCTACACCTTC.

The sample holds a few counts of this clonotype. This chain uses TRBV15 with TRBJ2-1, with D uncertain. The V gene's germline CDR1 is LNHNV and CDR2 YYDKDF (reference sequence). The CDR3 spans 14 residues. Deletions cut 7 bases from V and 0 bases from J, with 10 bases between. CDR3 nucleotides: TGTGCCACCAATCCGGCCCGCTCCTACAATGAGCAGTTCTTC. This sequence encodes CATNPARSYNEQFF.

The chain recombines TRBV12-3 or TRBV12-4 with TRBJ2-1; 7 bases match TRBD2. J was trimmed by 3 bases and V by 4 bases; bases with no gene match: 6. The CDR3 sequence is 15 residues long. The CDR3 coding sequence is TGTGCCAGCAGTTCCGGGGGGAGGGACTACAATGAGCAGTTCTTC. Protein product: CASSSGGRDYNEQFF.

This clonotype was detected a few times. The CDR3 spells CASSLGFTGPRGPDTQYF. The CDR3 nucleotides are TGTGCCAGCAGCTTAGGGTTTACCGGGCCCAGAGGGCCAGATACGCAGTATTTT. The V call is TRBV11-2, the J call TRBJ2-3; tentatively, D is TRBD2 (5 bases). V was cut by 1 base and J by 4 bases, with 21 bases left in between. Per germline, CDR1 SGHAT and CDR2 FQNNGV. The CDR3 loop spans 18 amino acids.

The chain combines TRBV3-1 with TRBJ2-3; a weak D match, TRBD2 (6 bases). Trimming took off 5 bases at V and 2 bases at J, with 20 bases between the two ends. The CDR3 has 17 residues. Germline V gives CDR1 LGHDT, CDR2 YNNKEL (reference sequence). Here the CDR3 reads CASSYDPGGTPTDTQYF. In DNA form, the CDR3 reads TGTGCCAGCAGCTACGACCCCGGGGGAACACCCACAGATACGCAGTATTTT.

This clonotype was counted a few times. V is TRBV29-1 and J is TRBJ2-2; TRBD1 agrees at 7 bases. The V gene's germline CDR1 is SQVTM and CDR2 ANQGSEA. The V segment lost 2 bases and the J segment 5 bases; nucleotides outside the gene matches: 14. The CDR3 totals 17 residues. In DNA, the CDR3 is TGCAGCGTTGAAAGGTCGACAGGGTCCGAATGGACCGGGGAGCTGTTTTTT. Translating it yields CSVERSTGSEWTGELFF.

The chain recombines TRBV2 with TRBJ2-3, with a weak D call TRBD1 (6 bases). Trimming pared 0 bases from V and 4 bases from J, leaving 11 bases between. The CDR3 sequence is 15 residues long. In germline, CDR1 is SNHLY, CDR2 FYNNEI. The CDR3 nucleotides are TGTGCCAGCAGTGAAGCGGGGGCGGATCCAGATACGCAGTATTTT. It encodes CASSEAGADPDTQYF.

This clonotype was counted ten times or more. This sequence joins TRBV12-3 or TRBV12-4 and TRBJ2-7, with D perhaps matching TRBD1 or TRBD2 (5 bases each). The CDR3 sequence is 15 residues long. Between the trimmed V and J ends, which lost 5 bases and 0 bases, there was a span of 14 bases. Here the CDR3 reads CASSPGAFHSYEQYF. CDR3 bases: TGTGCCAGCAGTCCCGGGGCCTTTCACTCCTACGAGCAGTACTTC.

This clonotype was counted only a few times. This sequence joins TRBV7-8 and TRBJ2-3; 16 nucleotides line up with TRBD2. Germline CDR1 is SGHVS and CDR2 is FQNEAQ. Germline trimming cut 3 bases from V and 6 bases from J; bases unmatched to any gene: 3. CDR3 size: 16 residues. The CDR3 DNA reads as TGTGCCAGCAGCTTGGGACTAGCGGGGGGGCTGGATACGCAGTATTTT. As protein: CASSLGLAGGLDTQYF. Based on the CDR3 plus reference TRBV7-8 and TRBJ2-3, the full variable domain is GAGVSQSPRYKVAKRGQDVALRCDPISGHVSLFWYQQALGQGPEFLTYFQNEAQLDKSGLPSDRFFAERPEGSVSTLKIQRTQQEDSAVYLCASSLGLAGGLDTQYFGPGTRLTVL.

In DNA, the CDR3 is TGTGCCAGCAGCCTTACAGGGCTGGGAAACACCATATATTTT. This encodes CASSLTGLGNTIYF. J is TRBJ1-3 and V is TRBV25-1; D is perhaps TRBD1 (6 bases). V dropped 6 bases and J dropped 4 bases, with 13 bases sitting between them. This CDR3 region has 14 residues. From germline, CDR1 is MGHDK and CDR2 SYGVNS.

The rearrangement uses TRBV29-1 and TRBJ1-2, with 11 bases identical to TRBD1. Germline V gene data show CDR1 as SQVTM and CDR2 as ANQGSEA. The CDR3 is 13 residues long. V was clipped by 6 bases and J by 8 bases; unmatched bases: 8. In nucleotides, the CDR3 is TGCAGCGTCCCCGGACAGGGGGCAAGGGGCTACACCTTC. This gives the protein CSVPGQGARGYTF.

This clonotype has only a few counts. This chain connects TRBV20-1 to TRBJ2-1; 7 nucleotides align to TRBD2. The CDR3 consists of 15 residues. J gave up 0 bases and V 0 bases, and 2 bases lay outside the gene matches. CDR1 and CDR2 from the germline V gene are DFQATT and SNEGSKA (reference sequence). CDR3 sequence reads: CSARDTGGSYNEQFF. The CDR3 DNA follows: TGCAGTGCTAGAGACACGGGGGGCTCCTACAATGAGCAGTTCTTC.

The rearrangement links TRBV7-9 to TRBJ2-3; D possibly matches TRBD1 or TRBD2 (6 bases each). This CDR3 is built from 16 residues. The ends were cut back, 5 bases at V and 0 bases at J, with 15 bases in the middle. CDR1 is SEHNR and CDR2 is FQNEAQ in the germline V gene (reference sequence). The CDR3 DNA is TGTGCCAGCAGCCAGGAGGGGGGCCGAAGCACAGATACGCAGTATTTT. As protein: CASSQEGGRSTDTQYF.

V is TRBV4-1 and J is TRBJ2-7, with 7 positions matching TRBD1. Germline CDR1 MGHRA, CDR2 YSYEKL. This CDR3 is 16 amino acids long. V shed 1 base, J shed 4 bases, and the junction held 10 bases outside the gene matches. The chain's CDR3 is CASSQGTGRKLYEQYF. The DNA for the CDR3 is TGCGCCAGCAGCCAAGGGACAGGCCGGAAACTGTACGAGCAGTACTTC.

This clonotype was observed a few times. V and J are TRBV11-1 and TRBJ2-1; TRBD1 agrees at 8 bases. The CDR3 is made up of 18 amino acids. Germline CDR1 is SGHAT and CDR2 is FQDESV (reference sequence). Unmatched junction bases numbered 7, after V lost 0 bases and J lost 0 bases. The CDR3 is CASSLATGGPPSYNEQFF. Here the CDR3 DNA reads TGTGCCAGCAGCTTAGCTACAGGGGGTCCCCCCTCCTACAATGAGCAGTTCTTC.

This clonotype was seen a handful of times. The V gene is TRBV5-1, the J gene TRBJ1-2; D not resolved. CDR3 size: 15 residues. V was clipped by 1 base and J by 6 bases, with 16 bases between them. Germline values: CDR1 SGHRS, CDR2 YFSETQ. CDR3 DNA: TGCGCCAGCAGCTTGAATTTCGGAGCGCCCGATGGCTACACCTTC. It translates to CASSLNFGAPDGYTF.